The rows below give T cell receptor beta chains drawn from one sample of a study of beta chain features in type 1 diabetes. Profiling relied on immunoSEQ multiplex PCR, and the TCRdb table lists in-frame clones only, not all of them. The sample gives approximately 300,000 clones, more than 9.5% of which show up once; roughly 0.016% is in the top ten. Source material: naive CD4+ T cells from blood. The receptors come from a woman under 40 in good health. CDR3s include the opening cysteine and the closing phenylalanine or tryptophan. The D gene is left open where the match is weak. Clone size, where shown, is once, few, many, or a class for clones that have expanded.

j_call | d_call | clone_size | v_call | cdr3_nt | cdr3_aa
TRBJ2-2 | TRBD1 | few | TRBV5-4 | TGTGCCAGCAGCGGACCGGGACAGGGGGCGACCGGGGAGCTGTTTTTT | CASSGPGQGATGELFF
TRBJ2-2 | - | - | TRBV4-3 | TGCGCCAGCAGCCAAACGGGATTCCTAGACACCGGGGAGCTGTTTTTT | CASSQTGFLDTGELFF
TRBJ1-1 | - | few | TRBV9 | TGTGCCAGCAGCCTGGTATCGGACACTGAAGCTTTCTTT | CASSLVSDTEAFF
TRBJ2-1 | TRBD2 | few | TRBV7-2 | TGTGCCAGCAGCTCAAGCGGGAGTAAGCAGTTCTTC | CASSSSGSKQFF
TRBJ2-7 | - | - | TRBV27 | TGTGCCAGCACTAAGTATGGCTCCTACGAGCAGTACTTC | CASTKYGSYEQYF
TRBJ2-6 | TRBD2 | - | TRBV7-6 | TGTGCCACTACGGCTAGCGGGAGTCCTGGGGCCAACGTCCTGACTTTC | CATTASGSPGANVLTF
TRBJ2-7 | TRBD2 | few | TRBV30 | TGTGCCTGGAGTTCCCCCGGGACTAGCGCCTACGAGCAGTACTTC | CAWSSPGTSAYEQYF
TRBJ2-4 | TRBD2 | few | TRBV7-3 | TGTGCCAGCAGCCCCGGGGGGACCAAAAACATTCAGTACTTC | CASSPGGTKNIQYF
TRBJ1-2 | - | few | TRBV6-5 | TGTGCCAGCAGTTACCTGGGCCAGAACAACTATGGCTACACCTTC | CASSYLGQNNYGYTF
TRBJ2-1 | - | - | TRBV19 | TGTGCCAGTAGTAGGAGGGACGAGCAGTTCTTC | CASSRRDEQFF
TRBJ2-1 | TRBD2 | - | TRBV7-2 | TGTGCCAGCAGCTTATGGGGACTAGCGGGAGGCCCTTACAATGAGCAGTTCTTC | CASSLWGLAGGPYNEQFF
TRBJ1-1 | TRBD1 | few | TRBV7-2 | TGTGCCAGCAGCCCAGGGGGCAGGGTCACTGAAGCTTTCTTT | CASSPGGRVTEAFF
TRBJ2-7 | - | - | TRBV11-1 | TGTGCCAGCTCCTTTACGAGGTACGAGCAGTACTTC | CASSFTRYEQYF
TRBJ1-1 | TRBD1 | - | TRBV7-9 | TGTGCCAGCAGCTGGACAGGGGGCGAGGGGAACACTGAAGCTTTCTTT | CASSWTGGEGNTEAFF
TRBJ1-1 | - | few | TRBV7-3 | TGTGCCAGCAGGGCTACAGGGTTGAACACTGAAGCTTTCTTT | CASRATGLNTEAFF
TRBJ2-7 | TRBD1 | - | TRBV5-8 | TGTGCCAGCAGCTTAGGACAGGGACACGAGCAGTACTTC | CASSLGQGHEQYF
TRBJ1-2 | TRBD1 | few | TRBV7-9 | TGTGCCAGCAGCTCAGGGGGCGAGGGCTACACCTTC | CASSSGGEGYTF
TRBJ2-2 | TRBD2 | few | TRBV6-5 | TGTGCCAGCACTTGGACTAGCGGGAGTACCGGGGAGCTGTTTTTT | CASTWTSGSTGELFF
TRBJ2-7 | TRBD1 | - | TRBV7-6 | TGTGCCAGCAGCTCGACAGGGGTCGAGCAGTACTTC | CASSSTGVEQYF
TRBJ2-7 | TRBD1 | few | TRBV28 | TGTGCCAGCAGGGGGACAGTTCGAACCTACGAGCAGTACTTC | CASRGTVRTYEQYF
TRBJ2-5 | TRBD2 | - | TRBV10-3 | TGTGCCATCAGTGCCAGCGGGAGGGGTGAGACCCAGTACTTC | CAISASGRGETQYF
TRBJ2-7 | - | - | TRBV11-2 | TGTGCCAGCAGCTCCCGGGAGCAGTACTTC | CASSSREQYF
TRBJ2-3 | - | - | TRBV11-3 | TGTGCCAGCAGTATGTCCACAGATACGCAGTATTTT | CASSMSTDTQYF
TRBJ2-1 | TRBD2 | - | TRBV4-3 | TGCGCCAGCAGCGCAGGACTAGCGAACAATGAGCAGTTCTTC | CASSAGLANNEQFF
TRBJ1-1 | - | few | TRBV28 | TGTGCCAGCAGCGTTTCAACAAACACTGAAGCTTTCTTT | CASSVSTNTEAFF